A selection of T cell receptor beta chains follows, all from one sample in a study of blood T cells in healthy people across ages. In TCRdb, the 5' RACE reads were re-called with MiXCR into one record per CDR3 protein. Counted here are 650,000 to 800,000 distinct CDR3 sequences, approximately 48% occurring once; the ten biggest clones make up roughly 19%. The sample taken for sequencing was blood. The receptor source for this set is a man aged 55 to 70 in good health. The CDR3 runs from the conserved cysteine through the conserved F or W. Each record gives: J gene, V gene, CDR3 protein.

TRBJ1-2	TRBV2	CASRGPDDGYTF
-	TRBV9	CASSAGTSGGSEQYF
TRBJ2-1	TRBV7-2	CASSFSSGRVNNEQFF
TRBJ2-3	TRBV20-1	CSASPSGGSTDTQYF
TRBJ2-7	TRBV5-1	CASGQYGTLGSGKEQYF
TRBJ2-7	TRBV4-3	CASSQLRGGNYEQYF
TRBJ1-5	TRBV3-1	CASSHQGTGAGQPQHF
TRBJ2-1	TRBV6-1	CASSESAGGFSCNEQFF
TRBJ2-7	TRBV27	CASSHKQLAHSYEQYF
TRBJ1-5	TRBV7-2	CASSLAGTESNQPQHF
-	TRBV20-1	CSARVGQGKRHEQYF
TRBJ2-5	TRBV12-3/TRBV12-4	CASSLGQLDQETQYF
TRBJ2-5	TRBV5-5	CASSRQGGGDYETQYF
TRBJ1-2	TRBV27	CASSFLQGRGYTF
TRBJ2-1	TRBV20-1	CSVQAADRVNNEQFF
TRBJ2-3	TRBV29-1	CSVDIGRPWDTQYF
TRBJ2-1	TRBV5-4	CASSLAERGHHNEQFF
TRBJ2-1	TRBV20-1	CSARDPMRQGNNEQFF
TRBJ2-5	TRBV5-1	CASSLGDVQETQYF
TRBJ1-5	TRBV4-3	CASIQETTRDYSNQPQHF
TRBJ2-7	TRBV20-1	CSARAMDNEQYF
TRBJ2-7	TRBV10-3	CAISSGGGGPISYEQYF
TRBJ2-1	TRBV29-1	CSVKDPRGTSNEQFF
TRBJ1-4	TRBV7-2	CASSPLWTGFSANEKLFF
TRBJ2-7	TRBV5-1	CASSLAVGPEREQYF
TRBJ2-1	TRBV29-1	CSGGRHNEQFF
TRBJ2-4	TRBV18	CASSPGDDKNIQYF
TRBJ2-2	TRBV3-1	CASSQVGPSGELFF
-	TRBV7-3	CASSATGTRGYNEQYF
TRBJ2-1	TRBV11-3	CASSSAGTGDYNEQFF
TRBJ2-3	TRBV9	CASSVDGTDTQYF
TRBJ1-2	TRBV27	CASSLSQGRGGYTF
TRBJ2-3	TRBV29-1	CSVEVGTDTQYF
TRBJ2-1	TRBV5-6	CASSLFSGDRRVEQFF
TRBJ2-7	TRBV6-1	CASSGPGQSFYEQYF
-	TRBV12-3/TRBV12-4	CASSRTSGKETQYF
-	TRBV4-3	CASSQDPGEWSIQYF
TRBJ1-6	TRBV5-5	CASSGSGTVYNSPLHF
TRBJ1-1	TRBV7-9	CASSPKGLVHTEAFF
TRBJ2-1	TRBV7-9	CASSLSRDIGGNEQFF
TRBJ2-1	TRBV27	CASSPLGASYNEQFF
TRBJ2-7	TRBV6-6	CASSPLVASSNEQYF